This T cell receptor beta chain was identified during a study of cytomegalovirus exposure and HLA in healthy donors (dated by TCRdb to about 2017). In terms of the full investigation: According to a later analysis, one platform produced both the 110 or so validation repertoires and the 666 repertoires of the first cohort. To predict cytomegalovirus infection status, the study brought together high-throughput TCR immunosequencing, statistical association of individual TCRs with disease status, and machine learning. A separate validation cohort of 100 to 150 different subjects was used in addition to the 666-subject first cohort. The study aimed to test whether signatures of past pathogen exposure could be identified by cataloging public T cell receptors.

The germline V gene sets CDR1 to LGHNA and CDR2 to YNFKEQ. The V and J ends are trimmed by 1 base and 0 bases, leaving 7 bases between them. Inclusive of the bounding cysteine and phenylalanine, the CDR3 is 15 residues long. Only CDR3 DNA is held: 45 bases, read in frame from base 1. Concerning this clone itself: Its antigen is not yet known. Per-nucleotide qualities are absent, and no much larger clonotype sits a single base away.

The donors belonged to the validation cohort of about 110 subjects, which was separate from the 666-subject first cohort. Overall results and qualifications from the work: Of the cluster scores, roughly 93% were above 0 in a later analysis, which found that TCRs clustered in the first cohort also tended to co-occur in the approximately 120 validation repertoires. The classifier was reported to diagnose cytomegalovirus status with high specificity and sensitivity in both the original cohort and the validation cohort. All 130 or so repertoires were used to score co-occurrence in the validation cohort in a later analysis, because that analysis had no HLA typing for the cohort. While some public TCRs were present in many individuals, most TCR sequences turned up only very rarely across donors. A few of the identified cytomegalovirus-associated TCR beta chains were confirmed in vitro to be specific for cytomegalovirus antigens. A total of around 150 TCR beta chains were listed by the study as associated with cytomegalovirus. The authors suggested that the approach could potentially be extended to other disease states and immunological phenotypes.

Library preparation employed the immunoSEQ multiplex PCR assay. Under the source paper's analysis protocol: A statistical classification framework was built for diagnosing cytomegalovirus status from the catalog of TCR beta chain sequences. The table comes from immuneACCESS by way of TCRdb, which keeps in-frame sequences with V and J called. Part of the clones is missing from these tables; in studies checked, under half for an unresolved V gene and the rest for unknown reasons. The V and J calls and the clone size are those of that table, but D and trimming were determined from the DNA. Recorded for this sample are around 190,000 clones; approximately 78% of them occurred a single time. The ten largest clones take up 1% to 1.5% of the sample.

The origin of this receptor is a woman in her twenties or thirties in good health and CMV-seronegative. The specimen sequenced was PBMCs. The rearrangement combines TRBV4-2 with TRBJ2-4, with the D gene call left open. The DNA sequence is TGTGCCAGCAGCCAAGGGTTACTAGCCAAAAACATTCAGTACTTC. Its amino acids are CASSQGLLAKNIQYF.